The sequence of this T cell receptor beta chain was determined in a study of blood T cell repertoires in COVID-19. Turning to the study itself: Spain, Italy and the United States supplied samples that represented acute and convalescent COVID-19.

Per the germline V gene, CDR1 is SGHTA and CDR2 is FQGNSA. The J segment lost 4 bases and the V segment lost 0 bases, leaving 3 bases of the junction unmatched. The length of the CDR3 is 15 residues. Method: immunoSEQ multiplex PCR; TCRdb's copy keeps in-frame clones and lacks some. The repertoire consists of approximately 91,000 clones, with under 90% occurring once and the leading ten covering around 20%. The TCR originated in a human donor in a cohort sampled during active COVID-19. The gene calls are TRBV7-2 and TRBJ2-5; 9 nucleotides match TRBD2. Sequences were obtained from peripheral blood. CDR3 nucleotides: TGTGCCAGCAGCTTAGCTAGCGGGAGCCGAGAGACCCAGTACTTC. Translated: CASSLASGSRETQYF. The variable domain in full, with the rest retrieved from reference TRBV7-2 and TRBJ2-5, is GAGVSQSPSNKVTEKGKDVELRCDPISGHTALYWYRQSLGQGLEFLIYFQGNSAPDKSGLPSDRFSAERTGGSVSTLTIQRTQQEDSAVYLCASSLASGSRETQYFGPGTRLLVL.